What follows are 10 T cell receptor beta chains derived from one specimen sequenced in a study of response to subunit inactivated influenza vaccine. TCRdb independently ran MiXCR on the RT-PCR reads; one entry per CDR3 protein. The repertoire holds 450,000 to 600,000 distinct CDR3 sequences, with 7.2% as singletons. The sequenced sample was PBMCs from blood, obtained less than 25 months after vaccination. All receptors derive from a man between 50 and 75 years old who received an inactivated influenza vaccine.

In this sample, this clonotype turned up many times. The chain joins TRBV6-1 to TRBJ1-2; 7 nucleotides line up with TRBD1. Germline values: CDR1 MNHNS, CDR2 SASEGT. V shed 6 bases, J shed 1 base, and the junction held 5 bases outside the gene matches. This CDR3 has 14 residues. The DNA for the CDR3 is TGTGCCAGCAGGGGACAGACGAATAACTATGGCTACACCTTC. It specifies CASRGQTNNYGYTF.

The chain employs TRBV12-3 or TRBV12-4 and TRBJ1-6; no definite D call. This CDR3 is 15 amino acids long. Trimming stripped 1 base from V and 7 bases from J, with 11 bases between. This chain's CDR3 is CASSLVGNRNSPLHF. CDR3 coding DNA: TGTGCCAGCAGTTTAGTAGGGAATAGAAATTCACCCCTCCACTTT.

This clonotype was observed many times. This chain uses TRBV7-2 with TRBJ2-1; possible D gene TRBD1, 6 bases. This CDR3 has 15 residues. Trimming removed 4 bases at V and 1 base at J, with 11 bases between. Germline values: CDR1 SGHTA, CDR2 FQGNSA. The CDR3 bases are TGTGCCAGCAGCTACAGGGTTGGGTCCTACAATGAGCAGTTCTTC. Amino acid sequence: CASSYRVGSYNEQFF.

This clonotype was picked up many times. CDR3 bases: TGTGCCATCAGTGAAGGGCAGAGGGGCACTGAAGCTTTCTTT. It yields the protein CAISEGQRGTEAFF. J is TRBJ1-1 and V is TRBV10-3; a weak D match, TRBD1 (5 bases). CDR1 and CDR2 from the germline V gene are ENHRY and SYGVKD. V dropped 3 bases and J dropped 4 bases, with 12 bases sitting between them. The CDR3 has 14 residues.

This clonotype was seen a handful of times. The genes are TRBV28 and TRBJ2-7; 9 positions match TRBD2. V shed 6 bases and J 3 bases; nucleotides not matched to a gene: 12. The CDR3 sequence is 16 residues long. CDR1 and CDR2 (germline): MDHEN, SYDVKM. Here the CDR3 DNA reads TGTGCCAGCAGCGCAGTACTAGCGGGCGCCGACTACGAGCAGTACTTC. It yields the protein CASSAVLAGADYEQYF.

The chain recombines TRBV29-1 with TRBJ2-1; D not resolved. The CDR3 spans 11 residues. CDR1 and CDR2 from the germline V gene are SQVTM and ANQGSEA. Trimming pared 7 bases from V and 6 bases from J, leaving 10 bases between. CDR3 sequence reads: CSARPGNEQFF. CDR3 bases: TGCAGCGCACGCCCGGGCAATGAGCAGTTCTTC.

This clonotype appeared many times. The chain links TRBV6-2 or TRBV6-3 to TRBJ2-1, with 14 bases lining up with TRBD2. V was clipped by 6 bases and J by 6 bases; unmatched bases: 1. The CDR3 runs 14 residues. From germline, CDR1 is MNHEY and CDR2 SVGEGT. CDR3 nucleotides: TGTGCCAGCAGCGGGACTAGCGGGGGCAATGAGCAGTTCTTC. Amino acids: CASSGTSGGNEQFF.

This clonotype turned up a few times. This chain uses TRBV28 with TRBJ2-6; possible D gene TRBD2, 6 bases. Germline CDR1 MDHEN, CDR2 SYDVKM. The V end was cut by 7 bases, the J end by 3 bases, with 16 bases between. The CDR3 length is 16 residues. In DNA form, the CDR3 reads TGTGCCAGCACCACTCTGCTGGGAGGTGGGGCCAACGTCCTGACTTTC. Translated: CASTTLLGGGANVLTF.

There are a few counts of this clonotype. V is TRBV24-1 and J is TRBJ2-2; D possibly uses TRBD1 or TRBD2 (6 bases each). Trimming pared 3 bases from V and 6 bases from J, leaving 19 bases between. CDR3 length equals 17 residues. Germline V gene data show CDR1 as KGHDR and CDR2 as SFDVKD. The CDR3 reads CATSDNRGRTRPGELFF. The CDR3 nucleotides are TGTGCCACCAGTGATAACCGGGGGCGGACTCGGCCCGGGGAGCTGTTTTTT.

This clonotype was recorded many times. This rearrangement joins TRBV4-3 to TRBJ2-7, with D perhaps assigned TRBD1 or TRBD2 (6 bases each). This CDR3 comprises 16 residues. The V end was cut by 4 bases, the J end by 1 base, with 17 bases between. Germline assignment: CDR1 LGHNA and CDR2 YSLEER. CDR3 sequence: CASSRKRGEGSYEQYF. As DNA, the CDR3 is TGCGCCAGCAGCCGGAAGAGGGGGGAAGGGTCCTACGAGCAGTACTTC.